This is a list of T cell receptor beta chains from one sample in a study of CD8 T cells in Susac syndrome. TCRdb fed the immunoSEQ multiplex PCR reads into MiXCR, producing one record per CDR3 protein. The sample has roughly 200,000 distinct CDR3 sequences; 90% to 97% are singletons. Sequencing was done on a sample of CD4+ T cells from PBMCs. Receptors originate from a human donor with multiple sclerosis. The conserved cysteine and the conserved F or W are not part of the CDR3 here.

V gene	J gene	CDR3 protein
TRBV30	TRBJ2-3	AQQGGARTDTQY
TRBV5-6	TRBJ2-7	ASSFPSGGSYEQY
TRBV30	TRBJ2-7	AWSPSGGVFGEQY
TRBV30	TRBJ1-1	AWRMTGLNEAF
TRBV4-1	TRBJ1-1	ASSQESVLNTEAF
TRBV12-3/TRBV12-4	TRBJ2-2	AGRSRANTGELF
TRBV27	TRBJ1-1	ASSSGLRTEAF
TRBV28	TRBJ2-4	ASSLTGAKNIQY
TRBV20-1	TRBJ2-1	SAGRLAGGPSRILPSYNEQF
TRBV9	TRBJ1-2	ASRDQQGRGYT
TRBV2	TRBJ2-3	ASTYTDTQY
TRBV20-1	TRBJ1-5	SVGDRGLSQPQH